This TCR beta chain originates from a study of blood T cell repertoires in COVID-19. Sequencing used immunoSEQ multiplex PCR; TCRdb keeps in-frame clones, though not all of them. The sample yields under 250,000 clones, approximately 77% seen once. CDR3 length: 12 residues. Germline CDR1 SGHDN, CDR2 FVKESK. V was pared by 3 bases and J by 4 bases, with 6 bases between. This clonotype was obtained from an elderly woman with acute or convalescent COVID-19. Sequencing used peripheral blood. The rearrangement joins TRBV14 to TRBJ1-2; perhaps TRBD1 as D (5 bases). The CDR3 sequence: CASSQTVYGYTF. The CDR3, as DNA: TGTGCCAGCAGCCAGACAGTCTATGGCTACACCTTC.